One and the same sample provided the 20 T cell receptor beta chains below, sequenced in a study of T cells in Graves' hyperthyroidism and ophthalmopathy. RNA transcripts were the template for amplifying TCR beta CDR3 regions. The HTBI primer set was used in a first-round RT-PCR of the TCR CDR3. TCRdb re-called the multiplex PCR reads with MiXCR, one entry per CDR3 protein. Of some 270,000 distinct CDR3 sequences in the sample, roughly 13% were seen once. The sequenced sample was blood. The receptors derive from a woman aged 40 to 50 with Graves' hyperthyroidism.

In this sample, this clonotype turned up a few times. The rearrangement links TRBV2 to TRBJ2-1, with a possible D match to TRBD2 (7 bases). V was shortened by 7 bases and J by 5 bases, with 12 bases between the two germline ends. Germline V gene data show CDR1 as SNHLY and CDR2 as FYNNEI. The CDR3 covers 13 residues. CDR3 residues: CASKRGGHNEQFF. In nucleotides, the CDR3 is TGTGCCAGCAAGAGGGGGGGCCACAATGAGCAGTTCTTC.

In its sample, this clonotype was seen many times. V gene TRBV12-3 or TRBV12-4 combines with J gene TRBJ2-3; TRBD2 aligns across 11 bases. Trimming cost V 7 bases and J 5 bases; bases outside gene matches: 2. CDR3 length: 13 residues. The CDR3 protein is CASTGLAGDTQYF. The CDR3 nucleotides are TGTGCCAGCACCGGACTAGCGGGAGATACGCAGTATTTT.

Many counts were recorded for this clonotype. The V gene is TRBV6-1, the J gene TRBJ2-5; 9 nucleotides agree with TRBD2. From germline, CDR1 is MNHNS and CDR2 SASEGT. CDR3 length equals 13 residues. Germline trimming cut 6 bases from V and 5 bases from J; bases unmatched to any gene: 4. CDR3 in amino acids: CASRGGRDETQYF. CDR3 nucleotide sequence: TGTGCCAGCAGGGGCGGGAGGGATGAGACCCAGTACTTC.

The table lists this clonotype with many counts. The rearrangement joins TRBV5-6 to TRBJ1-2; D might be TRBD1 (5 bases). This CDR3 is built from 21 residues. Per germline, CDR1 SGHDT and CDR2 YYEEEE. Trimming removed 1 base from V and 2 bases from J, with 30 bases in between. DNA for the CDR3: TGTGCCAGCAGCTTGCCGATGGGGGTAGCAGTGCAGACCACGCGGAACTATGGCTACACCTTC. It specifies CASSLPMGVAVQTTRNYGYTF.

This clonotype was counted at least ten times. The V call is TRBV7-2, the J call TRBJ2-4; TRBD2 agrees at 11 bases. The trim removed 1 base at V and 6 bases at J, leaving 5 bases unmatched. The CDR3 has 16 residues. CDR1 and CDR2 (germline): SGHTA, FQGNSA. The CDR3 reads CASSLGSGRAGNIQYF. Written as DNA, the CDR3 is TGTGCCAGCAGCTTAGGTAGCGGGAGGGCCGGAAACATTCAGTACTTC. Combining the CDR3 with reference TRBV7-2 and TRBJ2-4 gives the whole variable domain GAGVSQSPSNKVTEKGKDVELRCDPISGHTALYWYRQSLGQGLEFLIYFQGNSAPDKSGLPSDRFSAERTGGSVSTLTIQRTQQEDSAVYLCASSLGSGRAGNIQYFGAGTRLSVL.

This clonotype has ten or more counts. The V call is TRBV3-1, the J call TRBJ1-6, with a weak D call TRBD1 (6 bases). Trimming pared 4 bases from V and 5 bases from J, leaving 12 bases between. CDR3 size: 15 residues. Germline V gives CDR1 LGHDT, CDR2 YNNKEL (reference sequence). The CDR3 DNA reads as TGTGCCAGCAGCCGAGGACAGATGAATAATTCACCCCTCCACTTT. Protein: CASSRGQMNNSPLHF.

This clonotype was seen repeatedly, ten times or more. J is TRBJ1-4 and V is TRBV28, with a tentative D call TRBD1 (5 bases). Trimming took off 3 bases at V and 0 bases at J, with 11 bases between the two ends. This CDR3 has 16 amino acids. Germline CDR1 reads MDHEN; CDR2 reads SYDVKM. The CDR3 bases are TGTGCCAGCAGTTTCTTGACAGTCGCAACTAATGAAAAACTGTTTTTT. Translating gives CASSFLTVATNEKLFF.

This clonotype has a count of ten or more. This sequence joins TRBV27 and TRBJ2-5; D unclear. This CDR3 contains 13 residues. Germline CDR1 and CDR2: MNHEY and SMNVEV (reference sequence). With 4 bases removed from V and 5 bases from J, the gap between germline ends came to 11 bases. DNA for the CDR3: TGTGCCAGCAGTTCTACGCTGGGGGAGACCCAGTACTTC. Its protein product is CASSSTLGETQYF.

This clonotype was seen a few times. Here the CDR3 reads CASRGLRNTEAFF. The CDR3 nucleotides read TGTGCCTCCCGCGGCCTCAGGAACACTGAAGCTTTCTTT. J is TRBJ1-1 and V is TRBV10-3, with D unresolved. The CDR3 loop spans 13 amino acids. V shed 11 bases and J shed 1 base, with 14 bases lying between them. CDR1 is ENHRY, CDR2 SYGVKD, per germline.

V gene TRBV7-3 combines with J gene TRBJ2-2; D is possibly TRBD2 (5 bases). This CDR3 has 17 residues. V was pared by 6 bases and J by 5 bases, with 22 bases between. CDR1 is SGHTA and CDR2 is FQGTGA in the germline V gene. CDR3 sequence: CASRVEVVTSRTGELFF. CDR3 coding DNA: TGTGCCAGCAGGGTAGAGGTGGTCACTAGTCGTACCGGGGAGCTGTTTTTT.

The chain employs TRBV5-1 and TRBJ2-5; the D gene could be TRBD1 or TRBD2 (5 bases each). The CDR3 has 14 amino acids. The germline V and J ends were trimmed by 4 bases and 2 bases, with 12 bases remaining between them. Per the germline V gene, CDR1 is SGHRS and CDR2 is YFSETQ. As DNA, the CDR3 is TGCGCCAGCAGCACTGGGACGGGGCAAGAGACCCAGTACTTC. This encodes CASSTGTGQETQYF. Full variable domain (outside the CDR3, taken from reference TRBV5-1 and TRBJ2-5): KAGVTQTPRYLIKTRGQQVTLSCSPISGHRSVSWYQQTPGQGLQFLFEYFSETQRNKGNFPGRFSGRQFSNSRSEMNVSTLELGDSALYLCASSTGTGQETQYFGPGTRLLVL.

This clonotype was counted at least ten times. The chain recombines TRBV6-1 with TRBJ2-2, with a possible D match to TRBD1 (7 bases). The ends were cut back, 7 bases at V and 6 bases at J, with 15 bases in the middle. CDR1 is MNHNS, CDR2 SASEGT, per germline. This CDR3 is 14 amino acids long. CDR3 in DNA: TGTGCCAGCACCGTGGACAGGAGGGCCGGGGAGCTGTTTTTT. It translates to CASTVDRRAGELFF.

This clonotype was recorded many times. V usage is TRBV6-1 and J usage is TRBJ1-2; a possible D gene is TRBD1 (5 bases). This CDR3 has 16 amino acids. Germline V CDR1 and CDR2: MNHNS, SASEGT. V gave up 0 bases and J gave up 6 bases, with 17 bases separating them. CDR3 in DNA: TGTGCCAGCAGTGAAGCGATGGGCAGGGTAGGAGATGGCTACACCTTC. Translation: CASSEAMGRVGDGYTF.

This clonotype was recorded at least ten times. The chain combines TRBV11-2 with TRBJ2-7, with 7 bases identical to TRBD1. The CDR3 is made up of 16 amino acids. V was clipped by 3 bases and J by 3 bases; unmatched bases: 11. Germline lookup yields CDR1 SGHAT and CDR2 FQNNGV. DNA of the CDR3: TGTGCCAGCAGCTTGCTGCGACAGGGAAGGGACTACGAGCAGTACTTC. This translates into CASSLLRQGRDYEQYF. Complete variable domain (other parts from reference TRBV11-2 and TRBJ2-7): EAGVAQSPRYKIIEKRQSVAFWCNPISGHATLYWYQQILGQGPKLLIQFQNNGVVDDSQLPKDRFSAERLKGVDSTLKIQPAKLEDSAVYLCASSLLRQGRDYEQYFGPGTRLTVT.

This clonotype was seen many times. V is TRBV20-1 and J is TRBJ2-7, with TRBD2 identical over 7 bases. This CDR3 has 15 residues. The ends lost 0 bases at V and 4 bases at J; junction bases unmatched: 9. Germline V gene data show CDR1 as DFQATT and CDR2 as SNEGSKA (reference sequence). For the CDR3, the DNA is TGCAGTGCTAGAGATCCGAGGCGGGAGAGTTACGAGCAGTACTTC. Its protein product is CSARDPRRESYEQYF.

In this sample, this clonotype turned up many times. The chain has TRBV12-3 or TRBV12-4 and TRBJ1-3, with 7 bases fitting TRBD1. V shed 2 bases, J shed 2 bases, and the junction held 3 bases outside the gene matches. CDR3 length: 15 residues. The CDR3 nucleotides read TGTGCCAGCAGTTTACCCGGGACAGCTGGAAACACCATATATTTT. Its translation is CASSLPGTAGNTIYF.

This clonotype was recorded many times. The chain is built from TRBV11-3 and TRBJ2-3; 9 bases are a match to TRBD2. Trimming took 1 base from V and 4 from J; bases not matched to a gene: 6. There are 16 residues in the CDR3. CDR1 is SGHNT and CDR2 is YENEEA in the germline V gene. CDR3 nucleotides: TGTGCCAGCAGCTTAGCTTGGCGGGAGGGCCCAGATACGCAGTATTTT. Translation gives CASSLAWREGPDTQYF.

This clonotype was counted many times. The chain joins TRBV7-8 to TRBJ1-1, with D possibly being TRBD1 (6 bases). Trimming left V 6 bases short and J 11 bases short, with 16 bases between. CDR3 size: 12 residues. The germline CDR1 and CDR2 sequences are SGHVS and FQNEAQ. CDR3 loop: CASRKRGQNAFF. DNA for the CDR3: TGTGCCAGCAGAAAACGGGGGCAAAATGCTTTCTTT.

Ten or more counts support this clonotype. The chain joins TRBV2 to TRBJ2-7; TRBD2 agrees at 7 bases. Germline V gene lookup returns CDR1 SNHLY and CDR2 FYNNEI. After removal of 11 bases from V and 0 bases from J, the junction contained 4 bases not matched to a gene. This CDR3 is built from 12 residues. Written as DNA, the CDR3 is TGTGCCGGGGGGGGTAACTCCTACGAGCAGTACTTC. Translating it yields CAGGGNSYEQYF. The full variable domain, with the rest looked up from reference TRBV2 and TRBJ2-7, is EPEVTQTPSHQVTQMGQEVILRCVPISNHLYFYWYRQILGQKVEFLVSFYNNEISEKSEIFDDQFSVERPDGSNFTLKIRSTKLEDSAMYFCAGGGNSYEQYFGPGTRLTVT.

The V and J genes are TRBV12-3 or TRBV12-4 and TRBJ2-7, with D unclear. The CDR3 contains 15 residues. Trimming cost V 6 bases and J 0 bases, with 15 bases left between them. CDR3 residues: CASRPEDMGSYEQYF. For the CDR3, the DNA is TGTGCCAGCAGACCCGAAGATATGGGCTCCTACGAGCAGTACTTC.